A selection of T cell receptor beta chains follows, all from one sample in a study of shared clonotypes between healthy human individuals. Assay used: immunoSEQ multiplex PCR; TCRdb lists only in-frame clones, some missing. The sample holds millions of clones; about 95% are singletons and the top ten take about 1.1%. The source material was naive CD8+ T cells sorted from blood. The receptors shown here come from a man aged 18-30 years in good health. Each CDR3 is given with its conserved first and last residue. A D gene is named only where the DNA matches it firmly. Clone size, where shown, is once, few, many, or a class for clones that have expanded.

D: TRBD2
size: NA
J: TRBJ2-7
V: TRBV5-4
CDR3: CASSPTPSGGAILYEQYF
DNA: TGTGCCAGCAGCCCTACACCTAGCGGGGGGGCTATCCTCTACGAGCAGTACTTC

D: NA
size: NA
J: TRBJ1-1
V: TRBV6-6
CDR3: CASSYSFGTEAFF
DNA: TGTGCCAGCAGTTACTCTTTCGGCACTGAAGCTTTCTTT

D: NA
size: NA
J: TRBJ2-3
V: TRBV10-2
CDR3: CASESDTQYF
DNA: TGCGCCAGTGAGTCTGATACGCAGTATTTT

D: TRBD1
size: NA
J: TRBJ2-7
V: TRBV5-6
CDR3: CASSPGGGEQYF
DNA: TGTGCCAGCAGCCCAGGGGGCGGGGAGCAGTACTTC

D: NA
size: NA
J: TRBJ2-3
V: TRBV7-9
CDR3: CASPSDQGPSSFTDTQYF
DNA: TGTGCCAGCCCATCAGACCAGGGTCCCTCTTCATTCACAGATACGCAGTATTTT

D: NA
size: NA
J: TRBJ1-4
V: TRBV4-3
CDR3: CASSRLSGPTNEKLFF
DNA: TGCGCCAGCAGCCGGCTATCGGGCCCAACTAATGAAAAACTGTTTTTT

D: NA
size: NA
J: TRBJ2-2
V: TRBV27
CDR3: CASSRLAEELFF
DNA: TGTGCCAGCAGCCGACTTGCGGAGGAGCTGTTTTTT

D: TRBD1
size: NA
J: TRBJ2-1
V: TRBV29-1
CDR3: CSVDGQGVSNEQFF
DNA: TGCAGCGTTGACGGACAGGGGGTTAGCAATGAGCAGTTCTTC

D: TRBD1
size: NA
J: TRBJ1-1
V: TRBV18
CDR3: CASSPVGGDTEAFF
DNA: TGTGCCAGCTCCCCGGTAGGGGGCGACACTGAAGCTTTCTTT

D: NA
size: NA
J: TRBJ2-2
V: TRBV30
CDR3: CAQWTPGGGELFF
DNA: TGTGCCCAATGGACCCCCGGGGGAGGGGAGCTGTTTTTT

D: NA
size: NA
J: TRBJ2-5
V: TRBV7-8
CDR3: CASSLVGEETKYF
DNA: TGTGCCAGCAGCTTGGTAGGCGAAGAGACCAAGTACTTC

D: NA
size: once
J: TRBJ2-5
V: TRBV5-6
CDR3: CASSLAGYTRWETQYF
DNA: TGTGCCAGCAGCTTGGCGGGGTACACTCGTTGGGAGACCCAGTACTTC

D: NA
size: NA
J: TRBJ2-7
V: TRBV7-9
CDR3: CASSLASPYEQYF
DNA: TGTGCCAGCAGCTTAGCCAGCCCTTACGAGCAGTACTTC

D: TRBD1
size: NA
J: TRBJ1-2
V: TRBV5-1
CDR3: CASSLFPGTGDGYTF
DNA: TGCGCCAGCAGCCTGTTCCCCGGGACAGGGGATGGCTACACCTTC

D: NA
size: once
J: TRBJ2-5
V: TRBV10-3
CDR3: CAISEYSTEQETQYF
DNA: TGTGCCATCAGTGAGTACTCGACAGAACAAGAGACCCAGTACTTC

D: NA
size: NA
J: TRBJ2-1
V: TRBV30
CDR3: CAWSEASYNEQFF
DNA: TGTGCCTGGAGTGAGGCGTCCTACAATGAGCAGTTCTTC

D: NA
size: NA
J: TRBJ2-7
V: TRBV7-9
CDR3: CASSQTHSSYEQYF
DNA: TGTGCCAGCAGCCAGACACACAGCTCCTACGAGCAGTACTTC

D: NA
size: NA
J: TRBJ2-2
V: TRBV18
CDR3: CASSPATGELFF
DNA: TGTGCCAGCTCACCAGCGACCGGGGAGCTGTTTTTT

D: NA
size: NA
J: TRBJ2-7
V: TRBV28
CDR3: CASSPLLRIEQYF
DNA: TGTGCCAGCAGTCCACTCCTTAGGATAGAGCAGTACTTC

D: TRBD2
size: once
J: TRBJ2-5
V: TRBV30
CDR3: CAWGLAAQETQYF
DNA: TGTGCCTGGGGACTAGCGGCCCAAGAGACCCAGTACTTC

D: NA
size: NA
J: TRBJ2-7
V: TRBV5-1
CDR3: CASSLEWGPSYEQYF
DNA: TGCGCCAGCAGCTTGGAATGGGGGCCTTCCTACGAGCAGTACTTC

D: NA
size: NA
J: TRBJ2-7
V: TRBV4-1
CDR3: CASSQVEGSYEQYF
DNA: TGCGCCAGCAGCCAAGTAGAGGGGTCCTACGAGCAGTACTTC

D: NA
size: NA
J: TRBJ2-1
V: TRBV9
CDR3: CASSVVEYNEQFF
DNA: TGTGCCAGCAGCGTAGTCGAATACAATGAGCAGTTCTTC

D: TRBD1
size: NA
J: TRBJ2-7
V: TRBV19
CDR3: CASSIGPGTGGSEQYF
DNA: TGTGCCAGTAGTATAGGGCCCGGGACAGGAGGATCCGAGCAGTACTTC

D: NA
size: NA
J: TRBJ2-7
V: TRBV6-5
CDR3: CASSYSAGEEDLEQYF
DNA: TGTGCCAGCAGTTACTCGGCCGGAGAAGAAGATCTCGAGCAGTACTTC

D: NA
size: NA
J: TRBJ2-1
V: TRBV10-3
CDR3: CAISELDLTSYNEQFF
DNA: TGTGCCATCAGTGAGTTGGACTTGACCTCCTACAATGAGCAGTTCTTC

D: NA
size: NA
J: TRBJ2-1
V: TRBV27
CDR3: CASSLQGSYNEQFF
DNA: TGTGCCAGCAGTCTCCAGGGGTCCTACAATGAGCAGTTCTTC

D: NA
size: NA
J: TRBJ1-1
V: TRBV6-5
CDR3: CASSWAGPGTEAFF
DNA: TGTGCCAGCAGTTGGGCAGGACCGGGGACTGAAGCTTTCTTT

D: TRBD2
size: NA
J: TRBJ2-7
V: TRBV4-1
CDR3: CASSQDPPPGGGSYEQYF
DNA: TGCGCCAGCAGCCAAGACCCGCCCCCGGGCGGGGGGTCCTACGAGCAGTACTTC

D: NA
size: NA
J: TRBJ2-7
V: TRBV6-1
CDR3: CASSEGAASYEQYF
DNA: TGTGCCAGCAGTGAAGGGGCAGCTTCCTACGAGCAGTACTTC

D: TRBD2
size: once
J: TRBJ2-1
V: TRBV9
CDR3: CASSPGLAGVSYNEQFF
DNA: TGTGCCAGCAGCCCGGGACTAGCGGGGGTTTCATACAATGAGCAGTTCTTC